This T cell receptor (beta chain) was recorded in a study of blood T cell repertoires in COVID-19. In the study overall: COVID-19 samples from acute and convalescent phases originated in the United States, Italy and Spain.

As originally analysed: Counts of nucleated cells, estimated from reference gene primer amplification, were obtained. Libraries were prepared by immunoSEQ multiplex PCR; TCRdb keeps only in-frame clonotypes and omits some of them. The V and J calls and clone size were taken over from that table, and D and trimming were inferred from the DNA. The sample contains about 52,000 clones, approximately 82% of which appear only once. The CDR3 is made up of 14 amino acids. Germline CDR1 is MNHEY and CDR2 is SVGAGI. V was pared by 2 bases and J by 0 bases, with 7 bases between. Material: peripheral blood. The V gene is TRBV6-5, the J gene TRBJ1-1; D remains ambiguous. The sequence was collected from a man in his sixties or seventies with active COVID-19. The CDR3 loop reads CASSYMRMNTEAFF. For the CDR3, the DNA is TGTGCCAGCAGTTACATGAGAATGAACACTGAAGCTTTCTTT.